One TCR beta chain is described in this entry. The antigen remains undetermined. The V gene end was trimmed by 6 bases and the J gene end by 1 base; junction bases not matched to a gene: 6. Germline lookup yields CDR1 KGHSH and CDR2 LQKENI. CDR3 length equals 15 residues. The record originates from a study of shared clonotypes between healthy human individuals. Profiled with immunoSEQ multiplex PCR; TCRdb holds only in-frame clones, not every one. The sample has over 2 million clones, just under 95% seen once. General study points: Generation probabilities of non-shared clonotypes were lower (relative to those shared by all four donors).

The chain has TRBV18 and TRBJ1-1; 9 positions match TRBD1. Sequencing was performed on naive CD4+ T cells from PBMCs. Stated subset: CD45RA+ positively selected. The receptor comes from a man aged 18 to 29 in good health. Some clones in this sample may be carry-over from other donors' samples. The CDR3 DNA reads TGTGCCAGCTCCCAAGAGGACAGGGGGAACACTGAAGCTTTCTTT. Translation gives CASSQEDRGNTEAFF.